The T cell receptor (beta chain) described here comes from a study of shared clonotypes between healthy human individuals. Study background: CD4 naive and CD4 memory each took three plates per donor, while CD8 naive took two and CD8 memory one.

V was pared by 3 bases and J by 2 bases, with 4 bases of the junction left unmatched. CDR1 is MNHNS, CDR2 SASEGT, per germline. This CDR3 has 15 amino acids. At a deep level, the assay was run. This table comes from immunoSEQ multiplex PCR, and its TCRdb copy is limited to in-frame clones, with some not included. The table includes about 1,500,000 clones, roughly 96% detected once. Notes on the study in general: All-four-donor shared clonotypes had higher generation probabilities than non-shared clonotypes did.

Nashville, Tennessee was home to all donors, each a Caucasian adult. On this clone itself: Its antigen is unidentified.

V gene TRBV6-1 combines with J gene TRBJ2-1, with TRBD1 identical over 7 bases. The specimen was naive CD4+ T cells sorted from blood. Subset meaning: CD45RA+ positively selected. This TCR came from a man aged 30-40 years in good health. The CDR3 sequence: CASSDHGTAYNEQFF. CDR3 DNA: TGTGCCAGCAGTGATCACGGGACAGCCTACAATGAGCAGTTCTTC.